Shown below are 29 T cell receptor beta chains from a single sample sequenced in a study of patients and donors after allogeneic stem cell transplantation. TCRdb redid the calling of the RT-PCR reads with MiXCR, one entry per CDR3 protein. The sample lists over 400,000 distinct CDR3 sequences, approximately 16% occurring once. The source material was blood, either unsorted or a sorted T cell fraction (not recorded which). All receptors derive from a human donor who was either an allogeneic HSCT recipient or a stem cell or donor lymphocyte infusion donor (not recorded which). It is not recorded whose cells these are; they may come from a transplant donor.

This clonotype was seen more than once but under ten times. The chain recombines TRBV19 with TRBJ2-3; perhaps D is TRBD1 or TRBD2 (5 bases each). The CDR3 loop spans 14 amino acids. Trimming shortened V by 5 bases and J by 0 bases, and 9 bases separated the two germline ends. Looked up from germline, CDR1 is LNHDA and CDR2 is SQIVND (reference sequence). CDR3 sequence reads: CASSPGRSTDTQYF. Written as DNA, the CDR3 is TGTGCCAGTAGTCCGGGACGGAGCACAGATACGCAGTATTTT.

This clonotype was observed a handful of times. This chain joins TRBV7-9 and TRBJ1-1, with TRBD1 as a possible D gene (6 bases). Trimming took 3 bases from V and 6 from J, leaving 20 bases between them. Germline V gene data show CDR1 as SEHNR and CDR2 as FQNEAQ (reference sequence). This CDR3 has 16 amino acids. The CDR3, as DNA: TGTGCCAGCAGCTTCCGACAGGCCGCGGCTGGTGCTGAAGCTTTCTTT. Protein sequence: CASSFRQAAAGAEAFF. Together with reference TRBV7-9 and TRBJ1-1, the CDR3 gives the full variable domain: DTGVSQNPRHKITKRGQNVTFRCDPISEHNRLYWYRQTLGQGPEFLTYFQNEAQLEKSRLLSDRFSAERPKGSFSTLEIQRTEQGDSAMYLCASSFRQAAAGAEAFFGQGTRLTVV.

This clonotype was counted at least ten times. CDR3 coding DNA: TGTGCCAGCAGTTTATTAGAGAACACTGAAGCTTTCTTT. Protein product: CASSLLENTEAFF. V is TRBV12-3 or TRBV12-4 and J is TRBJ1-1; D is undetermined. CDR3 length: 13 amino acids. V was clipped by 2 bases and J by 1 base, with 5 bases between them.

The genes are TRBV5-1 and TRBJ2-2; 9 nucleotides align to TRBD2. The junction had 13 bases not matched to a gene; V was cut back by 2 bases and J by 2 bases. Looked up from germline, CDR1 is SGHRS and CDR2 is YFSETQ. The CDR3 is 19 residues long. The CDR3 region is CASSFRPSGLAKNTGELFF. The CDR3 DNA sequence: TGCGCCAGCAGCTTTAGGCCTTCGGGACTAGCCAAAAACACCGGGGAGCTGTTTTTT.

In this sample, this clonotype turned up a few times. This chain links TRBV4-1 with TRBJ2-7, with D maybe TRBD1 (5 bases). Between the trimmed V and J ends, which lost 1 base and 4 bases, there was a span of 17 bases. In germline, CDR1 is MGHRA, CDR2 YSYEKL. The CDR3 is 16 residues long. CDR3 residues: CASSQGLSFPGYEQYF. DNA for the CDR3: TGCGCCAGCAGCCAAGGCCTCTCCTTCCCAGGGTACGAGCAGTACTTC.

This clonotype was detected many times. V usage is TRBV29-1 and J usage is TRBJ2-1, with D perhaps being TRBD1 or TRBD2 (6 bases each). With 7 bases removed from V and 2 bases from J, the gap between germline ends came to 12 bases. Germline CDR1 SQVTM, CDR2 ANQGSEA. The CDR3 is 13 residues long. CDR3: CSAWGAPYNEQFF. CDR3 coding DNA: TGCAGCGCTTGGGGGGCTCCCTACAATGAGCAGTTCTTC.

V and J are TRBV7-2 and TRBJ2-7; D uncertain. Germline CDR1 is SGHTA and CDR2 is FQGNSA. The CDR3 is 12 residues long. The germline V and J ends were trimmed by 5 bases and 6 bases, with 11 bases remaining between them. CDR3 residues: CASSDLGFEQYF. The CDR3, as DNA: TGTGCCAGCAGCGATTTGGGGTTCGAGCAGTACTTC.

This clonotype was found a few times. V usage is TRBV2 and J usage is TRBJ2-1; D may match TRBD1 or TRBD2 (5 bases each). V dropped 5 bases and J dropped 7 bases, with 15 bases sitting between them. In germline, CDR1 is SNHLY, CDR2 FYNNEI. The CDR3 is made up of 14 amino acids. The CDR3 reads CASSNTGPRNEQFF. DNA of the CDR3: TGTGCCAGCAGTAATACGGGACCTCGGAATGAGCAGTTCTTC.

The table lists this clonotype with a few counts. The chain recombines TRBV12-3 or TRBV12-4 with TRBJ2-1; no clear D. The CDR3 totals 13 residues. The V gene lost 9 bases and the J gene lost 1 base, with 10 bases spanning the gap. The CDR3 coding sequence is TGTGCCAGTTGCCGTGGTTCCTACAATGAGCAGTTCTTC. Its protein product is CASCRGSYNEQFF.

The chain carries TRBV14 and TRBJ2-2, with a weak D call TRBD1 (5 bases). CDR1 is SGHDN, CDR2 FVKESK, per germline. Trimming took 2 bases from V and 0 from J, leaving 7 bases between them. The CDR3 is 15 residues long. In DNA form, the CDR3 reads TGTGCCAGCAGCCAACCAGGGACGAACACCGGGGAGCTGTTTTTT. Protein sequence: CASSQPGTNTGELFF. Complete variable domain (other parts from reference TRBV14 and TRBJ2-2): EAGVTQFPSHSVIEKGQTVTLRCDPISGHDNLYWYRRVMGKEIKFLLHFVKESKQDESGMPNNRFLAERTGGTYSTLKVQPAELEDSGVYFCASSQPGTNTGELFFGEGSRLTVL.

This clonotype turned up a few times. The V gene is TRBV15, the J gene TRBJ1-3; the D is unclear. V was pared by 0 bases and J by 4 bases, with 7 bases between. Germline lookup yields CDR1 LNHNV and CDR2 YYDKDF (reference sequence). CDR3 length: 14 residues. CDR3 DNA: TGTGCCACCAGCAGAGATCGGCGGGGAAACACCATATATTTT. This gives the protein CATSRDRRGNTIYF.

The rearrangement uses TRBV20-1 and TRBJ2-7, with 7 bases lining up with TRBD1. V gave up 5 bases and J gave up 5 bases; unmatched junction bases: 6. The CDR3 consists of 12 residues. The germline V gene encodes CDR1 DFQATT and CDR2 SNEGSKA (reference sequence). CDR3 protein: CSARQGVDEQYF. The CDR3 DNA sequence: TGCAGTGCTCGACAGGGAGTAGACGAGCAGTACTTC.

This clonotype was seen more than once but under ten times. V and J are TRBV5-1 and TRBJ2-1, with 7 nucleotides matching TRBD2. Germline V CDR1 and CDR2: SGHRS, YFSETQ. The CDR3 sequence is 15 residues long. V was pared by 0 bases and J by 8 bases, with 8 bases of the junction left unmatched. This chain's CDR3 is CASSLGGRERDEQFF. Written as DNA, the CDR3 is TGCGCCAGCAGCTTGGGAGGGCGGGAGAGAGATGAGCAGTTCTTC.

This clonotype has more than one count but fewer than ten. The chain recombines TRBV6-4 with TRBJ2-3; 14 nucleotides align to TRBD2. CDR3 size: 17 residues. Germline V gene lookup returns CDR1 MRHNA and CDR2 SNTAGT. Losses at the gene ends were 6 bases for V and 5 bases for J; bases not matched to a gene: 10. The CDR3 loop is CASSPMGLAGAGDTQYF. CDR3 nucleotide sequence: TGTGCCAGCAGCCCTATGGGACTAGCGGGAGCAGGAGATACGCAGTATTTT.

This chain uses TRBV12-3 or TRBV12-4 with TRBJ1-6; a possible D gene is TRBD1 (5 bases). The V gene lost 1 base and the J gene lost 10 bases, with 8 bases spanning the gap. CDR3 length: 13 amino acids. The CDR3 sequence is CASSLGWGSPLHF. CDR3 in DNA: TGTGCCAGCAGTTTAGGTTGGGGGTCACCCCTCCACTTT.

This clonotype was seen at least ten times. This sequence joins TRBV10-3 and TRBJ2-1, with TRBD2 matching 9 bases. Germline V gene sequence: CDR1 ENHRY, CDR2 SYGVKD. J was trimmed by 3 bases and V by 4 bases; bases with no gene match: 4. This CDR3 is built from 15 residues. DNA of the CDR3: TGTGCCATCAGTGCTATTAGCGGGAGCTACAATGAGCAGTTCTTC. It translates to CAISAISGSYNEQFF.

This clonotype was seen at least ten times. V is TRBV10-3 and J is TRBJ1-6; D is unresolved. V lost 4 bases and J 7 bases, leaving 14 bases between the germline ends. Per germline, CDR1 ENHRY and CDR2 SYGVKD. The length of the CDR3 is 15 residues. CDR3 loop: CAISAEGLENSPLHF. The CDR3 DNA is TGTGCCATCAGTGCGGAAGGCCTTGAGAATTCACCCCTCCACTTT.

V gene TRBV4-2 combines with J gene TRBJ2-2, with D perhaps TRBD1 or TRBD2 (6 bases each). The length of the CDR3 is 18 residues. Germline V CDR1 and CDR2: LGHNA, YNFKEQ. V shed 0 bases and J shed 7 bases, with 21 bases lying between them. As DNA, the CDR3 is TGTGCCAGCAGCCAAGATCCGTTCCTCCGGGGGCTCGACGGGGAGCTGTTTTTT. This codes for CASSQDPFLRGLDGELFF.

The genes are TRBV5-1 and TRBJ1-4; D possibly corresponds to TRBD1 (6 bases). The germline CDR1 and CDR2 sequences are SGHRS and YFSETQ. V shed 4 bases and J shed 10 bases, with 14 bases lying between them. The CDR3 contains 13 residues. CDR3 nucleotide sequence: TGCGCCAGCAGCGAAGATCAGGGGCGAAAACTGTTTTTT. Its translation is CASSEDQGRKLFF.

Ten or more counts support this clonotype. The V gene is TRBV5-1, the J gene TRBJ2-3; 12 bases map to TRBD2. Losses at the gene ends were 4 bases for V and 1 base for J; bases not matched to a gene: 4. There are 16 residues in the CDR3. In germline, CDR1 is SGHRS, CDR2 YFSETQ. This CDR3 reads CASSPRTSGGTDTQYF. DNA for the CDR3: TGCGCCAGCAGCCCCCGGACTAGCGGGGGCACAGATACGCAGTATTTT.

This clonotype was found a few times. The rearrangement uses TRBV12-3 or TRBV12-4 and TRBJ1-1, with 7 bases that match TRBD1. There are 13 residues in the CDR3. V shed 5 bases and J 7 bases; nucleotides not matched to a gene: 7. The CDR3 sequence is CASSPGTALEAFF. CDR3 nucleotides: TGTGCCAGCAGTCCCGGGACAGCGCTTGAAGCTTTCTTT.

This clonotype occurred a few times. V gene TRBV6-1 combines with J gene TRBJ2-5, with 7 positions matching TRBD1. V was pared by 7 bases and J by 4 bases, with 6 bases of the junction left unmatched. CDR1 and CDR2 from the germline V gene are MNHNS and SASEGT. CDR3 length: 13 amino acids. The CDR3 is CASTRGIGETQYF. The CDR3 region has the DNA TGTGCCAGCACCAGGGGGATTGGAGAGACCCAGTACTTC.

This clonotype was counted only a few times. This chain joins TRBV19 and TRBJ2-7, with 9 bases lining up with TRBD2. The V and J ends lost 5 bases and 4 bases, in that order; junction bases with no gene match: 9. This CDR3 contains 15 residues. Germline values: CDR1 LNHDA, CDR2 SQIVND (reference sequence). CDR3: CASSLEAGGSYEQYF. The CDR3 region has the DNA TGTGCCAGTAGTTTGGAGGCGGGAGGGTCGTACGAGCAGTACTTC.

The rearrangement links TRBV18 to TRBJ1-2; D might be TRBD1 (5 bases). V was trimmed by 5 bases and J by 8 bases, leaving 15 bases between them. The CDR3 has 13 residues. Germline V CDR1 and CDR2: KGHSH, LQKENI. This CDR3 reads CASSIPGTRGYTF. The DNA for the CDR3 is TGTGCCAGCTCAATCCCAGGGACTCGCGGCTACACCTTC.

This clonotype was detected only a few times. This rearrangement joins TRBV5-5 to TRBJ1-2; D ambiguous. The germline V and J ends were trimmed by 1 base and 4 bases, with 8 bases remaining between them. Per germline, CDR1 SGHKS and CDR2 YYEKEE (reference sequence). CDR3 length: 13 residues. CDR3: CASSLNWSYGYTF. In nucleotides, the CDR3 is TGTGCCAGCAGCTTGAATTGGAGCTATGGCTACACCTTC.

The chain recombines TRBV20-1 with TRBJ1-6, with TRBD1 as a possible D gene (5 bases). Trimming pared 5 bases from V and 6 bases from J, leaving 17 bases between. This CDR3 is built from 15 residues. Germline V lookup: CDR1 DFQATT, CDR2 SNEGSKA (reference sequence). Written as DNA, the CDR3 is TGCAGTGCTGACCCTACAGGAAACCTTAATTCACCCCTCCACTTT. Translated: CSADPTGNLNSPLHF.

This clonotype was detected many times. The J gene is TRBJ2-4, the V gene TRBV4-1; TRBD1 is a possible D gene (6 bases). V shed 3 bases and J shed 1 base, with 19 bases lying between them. CDR3 length: 18 residues. The germline gives CDR1 MGHRA, CDR2 YSYEKL. CDR3 amino acids: CASSHSPGTLGAKNIQYF. The CDR3 nucleotides read TGCGCCAGCAGCCATTCCCCGGGGACATTGGGGGCCAAAAACATTCAGTACTTC.

This clonotype has a count of ten or more. The J gene is TRBJ2-3, the V gene TRBV5-1; the match to TRBD2 covers 10 bases. Germline V gene data show CDR1 as SGHRS and CDR2 as YFSETQ. The trim removed 0 bases at V and 5 bases at J, leaving 6 bases unmatched. The CDR3 length is 16 residues. The CDR3 DNA is TGCGCCAGCAGCTTGGATAGCGGGGGGCCTGGAGATACGCAGTATTTT. Protein product: CASSLDSGGPGDTQYF.

This clonotype has only a few counts. The chain combines TRBV6-1 with TRBJ2-2, with 10 bases matching TRBD1. Germline trimming cut 5 bases from V and 6 bases from J; bases unmatched to any gene: 9. CDR1 is MNHNS and CDR2 is SASEGT in the germline V gene. CDR3 length equals 16 residues. CDR3 DNA: TGTGCCAGCAGTCCCCGGGACAGGGGAACTGCCGGGGAGCTGTTTTTT. Encoded protein: CASSPRDRGTAGELFF.